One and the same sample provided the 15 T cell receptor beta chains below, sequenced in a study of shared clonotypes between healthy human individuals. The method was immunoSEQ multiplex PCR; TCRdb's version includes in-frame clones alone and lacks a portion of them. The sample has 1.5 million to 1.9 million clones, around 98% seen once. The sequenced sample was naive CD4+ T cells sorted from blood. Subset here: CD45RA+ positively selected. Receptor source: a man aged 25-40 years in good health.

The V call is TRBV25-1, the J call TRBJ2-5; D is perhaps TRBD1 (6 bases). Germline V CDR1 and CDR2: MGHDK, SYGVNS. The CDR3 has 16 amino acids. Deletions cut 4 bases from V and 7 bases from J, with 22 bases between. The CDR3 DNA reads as TGTGCCAGCAGTGCCTTCAATACAGGGACCTGCTGGACCCAGTACTTC. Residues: CASSAFNTGTCWTQYF.

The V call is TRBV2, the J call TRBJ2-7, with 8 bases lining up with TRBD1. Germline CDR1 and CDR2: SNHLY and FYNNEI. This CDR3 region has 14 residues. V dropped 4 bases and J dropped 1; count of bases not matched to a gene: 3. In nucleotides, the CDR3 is TGTGCCAGCAGTGTGGACAGGGATTCCTACGAGCAGTACTTC. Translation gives CASSVDRDSYEQYF.

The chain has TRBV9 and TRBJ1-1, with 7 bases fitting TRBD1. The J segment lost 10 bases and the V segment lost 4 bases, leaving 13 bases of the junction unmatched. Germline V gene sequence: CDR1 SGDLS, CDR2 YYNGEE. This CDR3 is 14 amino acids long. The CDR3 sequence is CASSPKVRGAIAFF. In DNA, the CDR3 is TGTGCCAGCAGCCCGAAGGTCAGGGGGGCTATAGCTTTCTTT. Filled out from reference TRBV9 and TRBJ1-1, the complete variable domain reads DSGVTQTPKHLITATGQRVTLRCSPRSGDLSVYWYQQSLDQGLQFLIQYYNGEERAKGNILERFSAQQFPDLHSELNLSSLELGDSALYFCASSPKVRGAIAFFGQGTRLTVV.

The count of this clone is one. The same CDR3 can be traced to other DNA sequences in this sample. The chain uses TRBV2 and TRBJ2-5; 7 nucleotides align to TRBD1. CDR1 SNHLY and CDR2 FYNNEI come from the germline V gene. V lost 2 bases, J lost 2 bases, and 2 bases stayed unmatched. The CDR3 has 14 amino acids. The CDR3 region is CASSERTGQETQYF. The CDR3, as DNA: TGTGCCAGCAGTGAACGGACAGGACAAGAGACCCAGTACTTC.

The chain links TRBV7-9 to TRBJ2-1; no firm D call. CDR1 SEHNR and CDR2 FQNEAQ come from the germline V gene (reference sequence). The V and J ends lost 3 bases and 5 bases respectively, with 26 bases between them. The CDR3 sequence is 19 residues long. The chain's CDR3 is CASSFPVVGSRPPHNEQFF. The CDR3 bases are TGTGCCAGCAGCTTCCCGGTAGTGGGTAGTCGCCCCCCCCACAATGAGCAGTTCTTC.

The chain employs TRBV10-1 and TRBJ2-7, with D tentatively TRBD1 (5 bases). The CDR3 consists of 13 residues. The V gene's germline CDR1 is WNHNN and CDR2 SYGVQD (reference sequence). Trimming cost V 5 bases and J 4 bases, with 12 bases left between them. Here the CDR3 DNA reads TGCGCCAGCAGTAAAAGGGGAACGTACGAGCAGTACTTC. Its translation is CASSKRGTYEQYF.

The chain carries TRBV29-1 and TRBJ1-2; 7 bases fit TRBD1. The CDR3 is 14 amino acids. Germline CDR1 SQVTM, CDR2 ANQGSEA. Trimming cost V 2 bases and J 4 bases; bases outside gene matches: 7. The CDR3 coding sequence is TGCAGCGTTGAAAAAACCAGGGGGGCCTATGGCTACACCTTC. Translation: CSVEKTRGAYGYTF. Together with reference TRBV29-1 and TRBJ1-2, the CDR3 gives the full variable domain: SAVISQKPSRDICQRGTSLTIQCQVDSQVTMMFWYRQQPGQSLTLIATANQGSEATYESGFVIDKFPISRPNLTFSTLTVSNMSPEDSSIYLCSVEKTRGAYGYTFGSGTRLTVV.

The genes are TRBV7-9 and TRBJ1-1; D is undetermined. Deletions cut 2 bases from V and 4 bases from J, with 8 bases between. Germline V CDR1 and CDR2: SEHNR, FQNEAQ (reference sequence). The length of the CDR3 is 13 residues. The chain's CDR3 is CASSLHERTEAFF. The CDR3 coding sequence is TGTGCCAGCAGCTTACACGAGCGCACTGAAGCTTTCTTT.

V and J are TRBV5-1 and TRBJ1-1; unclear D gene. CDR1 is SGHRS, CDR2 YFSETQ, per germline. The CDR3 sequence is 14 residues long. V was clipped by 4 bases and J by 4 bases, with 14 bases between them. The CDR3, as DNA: TGCGCCAGCAGCACGTCCGGCCCCTCCACTGAAGCTTTCTTT. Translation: CASSTSGPSTEAFF. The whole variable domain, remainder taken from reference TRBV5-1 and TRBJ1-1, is KAGVTQTPRYLIKTRGQQVTLSCSPISGHRSVSWYQQTPGQGLQFLFEYFSETQRNKGNFPGRFSGRQFSNSRSEMNVSTLELGDSALYLCASSTSGPSTEAFFGQGTRLTVV.

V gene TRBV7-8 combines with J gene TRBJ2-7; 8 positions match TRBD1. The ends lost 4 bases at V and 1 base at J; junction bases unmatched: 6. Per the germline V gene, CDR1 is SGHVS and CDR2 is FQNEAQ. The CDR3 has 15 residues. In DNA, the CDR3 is TGTGCCAGCAGCTACCTTGGACAGGGATCCTACGAGCAGTACTTC. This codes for CASSYLGQGSYEQYF.

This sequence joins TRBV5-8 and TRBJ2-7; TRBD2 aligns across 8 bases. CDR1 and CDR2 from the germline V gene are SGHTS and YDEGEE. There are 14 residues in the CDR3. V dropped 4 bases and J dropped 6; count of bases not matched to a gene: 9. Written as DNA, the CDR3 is TGTGCCAGCAGCCGGGGGGGGTGGTTCTTCGAGCAGTACTTC. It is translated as CASSRGGWFFEQYF.

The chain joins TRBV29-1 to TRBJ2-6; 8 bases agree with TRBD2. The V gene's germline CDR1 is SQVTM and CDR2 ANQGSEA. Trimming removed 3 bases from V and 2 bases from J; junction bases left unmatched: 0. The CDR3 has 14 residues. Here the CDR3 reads CSVERGAGANVLTF. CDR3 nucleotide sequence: TGCAGCGTTGAGCGGGGGGCTGGGGCCAACGTCCTGACTTTC.

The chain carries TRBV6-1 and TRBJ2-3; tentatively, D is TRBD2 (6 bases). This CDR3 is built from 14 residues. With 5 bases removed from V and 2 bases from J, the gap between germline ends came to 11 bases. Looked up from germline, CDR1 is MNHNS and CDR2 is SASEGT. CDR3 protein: CASSWGLITDTQYF. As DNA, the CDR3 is TGTGCCAGCAGTTGGGGACTGATCACAGATACGCAGTATTTT.

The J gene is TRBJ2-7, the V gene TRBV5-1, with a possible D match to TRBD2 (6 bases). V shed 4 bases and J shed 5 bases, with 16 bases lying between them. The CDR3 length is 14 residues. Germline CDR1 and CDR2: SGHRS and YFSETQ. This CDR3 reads CASSPRGRWDEQYF. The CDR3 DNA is TGCGCCAGCAGCCCCCGGGGGAGGTGGGACGAGCAGTACTTC.

The CDR3: CASSRAQGGGYEQYF. The CDR3 coding sequence is TGTGCCAGCAGCCGAGCCCAAGGAGGAGGCTACGAGCAGTACTTC. The chain links TRBV7-6 to TRBJ2-7; the D gene is possibly TRBD2 (5 bases). The length of the CDR3 is 15 residues. Germline V CDR1 and CDR2: SGHVS, FNYEAQ. The ends were cut back, 5 bases at V and 3 bases at J, with 17 bases in the middle.